Listed below are T cell receptor beta chains from one sample, sequenced in a study of early stage breast cancer tumors. Here immunoSEQ multiplex PCR was the method, and the copy in TCRdb shows in-frame clones only, minus some. The sample contains about 46,000 clones, 78% of which appear only once. Sequenced: blood. The receptors were gathered from a person aged 35-49 years with breast cancer. CDR3s include the opening cysteine and the closing phenylalanine or tryptophan. A D gene is named only where the DNA matches it firmly. Size values are once, few and many counts, or a class for expanded clones, and some rows have none.

clone size,D gene,V gene,J gene,CDR3 DNA,CDR3 protein
.,.,TRBV7-6,TRBJ1-5,TGTGCCAGCAGCTTAGAGGCCGGCGCAGGGAATTGGCAGCCCCAGCATTTT,CASSLEAGAGNWQPQHF
.,.,TRBV9,TRBJ2-7,TGTGCCAGCAGCGTGGAGGGGACGGGTGAGCAGTACTTC,CASSVEGTGEQYF
.,TRBD1,TRBV6-1,TRBJ2-4,TGTGCCAGCAGTGAAAGAGGGGGCAGTGGTAACATTCAGTACTTC,CASSERGGSGNIQYF
medium-sized,.,TRBV30,TRBJ2-7,TGTGCCTGGAGTCACGGGGGCAGGGGGTTCTACGAGCAGTACTTC,CAWSHGGRGFYEQYF
.,TRBD2,TRBV30,TRBJ2-1,TGTGCCTGGAGTGGACCGACTAGCGGGAGGGCCGTCTACAATGAGCAGTTCTTC,CAWSGPTSGRAVYNEQFF
few,.,TRBV2,TRBJ1-1,TGTGCCAGCAGGACGATGAACACTGAAGCTTTCTTT,CASRTMNTEAFF
.,.,TRBV5-1,TRBJ2-7,TGCGCCAGCAGGGACAGTGACTCCTACGAGCAGTACTTC,CASRDSDSYEQYF
.,TRBD2,TRBV5-4,TRBJ2-7,TGTGCCAGCAGCCACGGGACTAGCGGCTCGGGGTACGAGCAGTACTTC,CASSHGTSGSGYEQYF
.,TRBD2,TRBV7-6,TRBJ2-7,TGTGCCAGCAGCTTAGGAGGGGCGGGAGGCTCCTACGAGCAGTACTTC,CASSLGGAGGSYEQYF
.,.,TRBV7-9,TRBJ1-1,TGTGCCAGCAGCTTACGCGCCATGAACACTGAAGCTTTCTTT,CASSLRAMNTEAFF
few,.,TRBV6-6,TRBJ1-2,TGTGCCAGCAGTTACTCTGCTAGTCAGGGCGGCTACACCTTC,CASSYSASQGGYTF
.,.,TRBV7-9,TRBJ2-5,TGTGCCAGCACCAAAAGACGAGCGTCGCCGGAGACCCAGTACTTC,CASTKRRASPETQYF
.,.,TRBV29-1,TRBJ2-1,TGCAGCGCCCTAGCCCAGGGTCGGAACAATGAGCAGTTCTTC,CSALAQGRNNEQFF
.,.,TRBV6-5,TRBJ2-1,TGTGCCAGCAGGCAGCGGCCCTACAATGAGCAGTTCTTC,CASRQRPYNEQFF
.,TRBD2,TRBV5-1,TRBJ2-5,TGCGCCAGCAGCTTGGGTCTAGCGGGGGGACACCAAGAGACCCAGTACTTC,CASSLGLAGGHQETQYF
.,TRBD1,TRBV5-1,TRBJ2-5,TGCGCCAGCAGCTCGGTGGGACAGGGGGTGAGGACCCAGTACTTC,CASSSVGQGVRTQYF
.,TRBD1,TRBV6-5,TRBJ2-7,TGTGCCAGCGGGGCAGGGGGTGAGCAGTACTTC,CASGAGGEQYF
.,TRBD1,TRBV4-2,TRBJ2-3,TGTGCCAGCAGCCCACAGGGGCTCGCGCAGTATTTT,CASSPQGLAQYF
.,.,TRBV7-9,TRBJ1-1,TGTGCCAGCAGCCCAGTGTTGGGTGAAGCTTTCTTT,CASSPVLGEAFF
.,.,TRBV4-1,TRBJ1-3,TGCGCCAGCAGCCAAGACTCCGCGGGGGGAAACACCATATATTTT,CASSQDSAGGNTIYF
.,.,TRBV11-3,TRBJ2-7,TGTGCCAGCAGCTTAAACCGTGTCTCCTACGAGCAGTACTTC,CASSLNRVSYEQYF
few,.,TRBV6-4,TRBJ2-2,TGTGCCAGCAGCGACGGGTACACCGGGGAGCTGTTTTTT,CASSDGYTGELFF